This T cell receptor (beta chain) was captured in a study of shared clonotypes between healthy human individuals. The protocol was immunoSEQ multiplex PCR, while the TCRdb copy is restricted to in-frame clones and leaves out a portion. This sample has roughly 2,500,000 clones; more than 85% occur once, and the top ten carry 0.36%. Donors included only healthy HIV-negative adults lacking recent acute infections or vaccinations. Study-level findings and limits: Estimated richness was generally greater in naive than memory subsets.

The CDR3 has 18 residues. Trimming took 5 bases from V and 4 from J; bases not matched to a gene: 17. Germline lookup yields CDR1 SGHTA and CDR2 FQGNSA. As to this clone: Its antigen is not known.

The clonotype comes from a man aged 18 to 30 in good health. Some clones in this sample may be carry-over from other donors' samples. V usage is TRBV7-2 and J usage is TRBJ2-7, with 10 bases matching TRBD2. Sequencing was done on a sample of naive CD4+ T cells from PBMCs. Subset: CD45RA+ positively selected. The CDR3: CASSPTGLLAGEAYEQYF. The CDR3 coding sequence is TGTGCCAGCAGCCCCACGGGACTTCTAGCGGGAGAGGCATACGAGCAGTACTTC.